This paragraph covers one T cell receptor (beta chain) sequence. Site-matched primary tumor biopsies were taken before and after PD-1 blockade. The data are from a study of T cells in tumors after PD-1 blockade. Turning to the study itself: A subset received ongoing vismodegib 150 mg daily alongside anti-PD-1 therapy.

Using immunoSEQ multiplex PCR, the repertoire was profiled, and TCRdb retains in-frame clones only, with some absent. The data show about 560 clones, with around two thirds seen just once and around a third held by the top ten. Per the germline V gene, CDR1 is SNHLY and CDR2 is FYNNEI. V shed 5 bases, J shed 4 bases, and the junction held 9 bases outside the gene matches. The CDR3 is 15 residues long. The sequence derives from a human donor with cutaneous squamous cell carcinoma. The specimen comprised tumor tissue, sampled after anti-PD-1 treatment. This chain connects TRBV2 to TRBJ2-7; 9 nucleotides agree with TRBD1. The CDR3 nucleotides are TGTGCCAGCAGTAACCCCGGGACAGGGTCTTACGAGCAGTACTTC. Encoded protein: CASSNPGTGSYEQYF.